Shown below are 5 T cell receptor beta chains from a single sample sequenced in a study of cytomegalovirus exposure and HLA in healthy donors. The PCR ran on 60 Vbeta and 13 Jbeta primers. Assay used: immunoSEQ multiplex PCR; TCRdb lists only in-frame clones, some missing. Altogether about 130,000 clones are present, around three quarters being singletons, with the ten largest covering approximately 1.8%. The specimen sequenced was PBMCs. These receptors were taken from a woman between 45 and 60 years old in good health and CMV-seronegative.

This sequence joins TRBV5-6 and TRBJ2-5; a possible D gene is TRBD1 (6 bases). CDR1 and CDR2 (germline): SGHDT, YYEEEE. The ends were cut back, 2 bases at V and 2 bases at J, with 10 bases in the middle. The CDR3 extends over 14 amino acids. This CDR3 reads CASSFTGTQETQYF. In nucleotides, the CDR3 is TGTGCCAGCAGCTTCACGGGGACACAAGAGACCCAGTACTTC. Complete variable domain (other parts from reference TRBV5-6 and TRBJ2-5): DAGVTQSPTHLIKTRGQQVTLRCSPKSGHDTVSWYQQALGQGPQFIFQYYEEEERQRGNFPDRFSGHQFPNYSSELNVNALLLGDSALYLCASSFTGTQETQYFGPGTRLLVL.

This clone was seen once. The gene calls are TRBV25-1 and TRBJ2-1, with D perhaps TRBD2 (7 bases). V lost 10 bases and J 9 bases, leaving 13 bases between the germline ends. The CDR3 runs 11 residues. Germline CDR1 MGHDK, CDR2 SYGVNS. The CDR3 here is CATLGGGEQFF. CDR3 coding DNA: TGTGCCACCCTGGGAGGGGGTGAGCAGTTCTTC.

V is TRBV30 and J is TRBJ1-1; a weak D match, TRBD1 (5 bases). Trimming shortened V by 0 bases and J by 1 base, and 9 bases separated the two germline ends. Germline V CDR1 and CDR2: GTSNPN, SVGIG (reference sequence). This CDR3 spans 14 amino acids. CDR3 residues: CAWSVRGGNTEAFF. CDR3 coding DNA: TGTGCCTGGAGTGTGCGGGGGGGGAACACTGAAGCTTTCTTT. Drawing the rest from reference TRBV30 and TRBJ1-1, the complete variable domain is SQTIHQWPATLVQPVGSPLSLECTVEGTSNPNLYWYRQAAGRGLQLLFYSVGIGQISSEVPQNLSASRPQDRQFILSSKKLLLSDSGFYLCAWSVRGGNTEAFFGQGTRLTVV.

The chain recombines TRBV4-2 with TRBJ1-1; weak D call: TRBD1 (5 bases). The CDR3 totals 16 residues. Trimming cost V 1 base and J 2 bases, with 14 bases left between them. Germline-derived CDR1 and CDR2 are LGHNA and YNFKEQ. CDR3 bases: TGTGCCAGCAGCCAAGGTCGTACGGGGGTAAACACTGAAGCTTTCTTT. Protein sequence: CASSQGRTGVNTEAFF.

The chain couples TRBV6-6 to TRBJ1-4, with D maybe TRBD1 (6 bases). Germline V gives CDR1 MNHNY, CDR2 SVGAGI (reference sequence). The CDR3 spans 14 residues. V was trimmed by 4 bases and J by 7 bases, leaving 13 bases between them. The CDR3, as DNA: TGTGCCAGCAGTTTACAGGGATTCGTTGAAAAACTGTTTTTT. As protein: CASSLQGFVEKLFF.